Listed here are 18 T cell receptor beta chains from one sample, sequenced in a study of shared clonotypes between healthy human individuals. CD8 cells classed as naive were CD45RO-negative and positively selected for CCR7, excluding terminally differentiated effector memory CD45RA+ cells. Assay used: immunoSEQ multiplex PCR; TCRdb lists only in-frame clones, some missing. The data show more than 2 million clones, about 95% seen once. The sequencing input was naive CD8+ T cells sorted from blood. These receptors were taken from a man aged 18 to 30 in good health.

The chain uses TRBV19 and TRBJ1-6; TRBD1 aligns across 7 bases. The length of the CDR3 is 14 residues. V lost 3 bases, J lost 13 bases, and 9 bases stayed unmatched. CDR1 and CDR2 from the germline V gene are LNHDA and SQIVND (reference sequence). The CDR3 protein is CASSMTSTGYPLHF. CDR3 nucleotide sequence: TGTGCCAGTAGTATGACCTCGACAGGGTATCCCCTCCACTTT.

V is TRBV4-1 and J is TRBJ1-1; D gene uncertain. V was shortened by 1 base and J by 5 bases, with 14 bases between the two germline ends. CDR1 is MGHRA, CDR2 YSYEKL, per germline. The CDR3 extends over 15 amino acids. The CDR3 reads CASSQGVAVGTEAFF. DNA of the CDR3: TGCGCCAGCAGCCAAGGTGTTGCGGTGGGGACTGAAGCTTTCTTT.

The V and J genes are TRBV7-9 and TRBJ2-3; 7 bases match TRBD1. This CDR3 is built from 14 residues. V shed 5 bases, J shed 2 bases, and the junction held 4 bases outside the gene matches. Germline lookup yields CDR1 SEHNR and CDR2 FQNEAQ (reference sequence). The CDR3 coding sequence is TGTGCCAGCAGCCAGGGACAGACCACAGATACGCAGTATTTT. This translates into CASSQGQTTDTQYF.

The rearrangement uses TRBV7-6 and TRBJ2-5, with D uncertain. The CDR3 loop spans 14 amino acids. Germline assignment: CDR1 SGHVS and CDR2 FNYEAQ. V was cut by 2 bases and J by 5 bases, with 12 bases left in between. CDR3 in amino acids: CASSLIGLPETQYF. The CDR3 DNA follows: TGTGCCAGCAGCTTAATCGGGTTGCCGGAGACCCAGTACTTC.

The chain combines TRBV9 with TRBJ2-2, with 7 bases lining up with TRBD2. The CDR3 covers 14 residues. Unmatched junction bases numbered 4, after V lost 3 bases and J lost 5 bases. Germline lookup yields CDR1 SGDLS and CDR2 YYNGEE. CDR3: CASSAGGETGELFF. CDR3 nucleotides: TGTGCCAGCAGCGCGGGGGGAGAAACCGGGGAGCTGTTTTTT. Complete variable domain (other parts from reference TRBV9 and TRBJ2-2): DSGVTQTPKHLITATGQRVTLRCSPRSGDLSVYWYQQSLDQGLQFLIQYYNGEERAKGNILERFSAQQFPDLHSELNLSSLELGDSALYFCASSAGGETGELFFGEGSRLTVL.

CDR3 region: CASSMTSSTYEQYF. DNA of the CDR3: TGTGCCAGCAGTATGACTAGCTCTACCTACGAGCAGTACTTC. The chain joins TRBV2 to TRBJ2-7, with 7 bases fitting TRBD2. There are 14 residues in the CDR3. J lost 2 bases, V lost 5 bases, and 6 bases had no gene match. Germline CDR1 SNHLY, CDR2 FYNNEI.

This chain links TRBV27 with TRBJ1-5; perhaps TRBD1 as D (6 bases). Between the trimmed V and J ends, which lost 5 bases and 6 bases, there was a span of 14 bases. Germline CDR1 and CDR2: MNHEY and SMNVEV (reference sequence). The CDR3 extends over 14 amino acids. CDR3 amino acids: CASSTQGFGQPQHF. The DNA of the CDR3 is TGTGCCAGCAGTACACAGGGTTTCGGTCAGCCCCAGCATTTT.

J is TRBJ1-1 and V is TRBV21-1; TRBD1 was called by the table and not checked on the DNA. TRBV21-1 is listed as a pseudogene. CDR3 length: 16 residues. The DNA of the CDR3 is TGTGCCAGCAGCACGACAGGGGGACGGAGATGGACTGAAGCTTTCTTT. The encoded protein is CASSTTGGRRWTEAFF.

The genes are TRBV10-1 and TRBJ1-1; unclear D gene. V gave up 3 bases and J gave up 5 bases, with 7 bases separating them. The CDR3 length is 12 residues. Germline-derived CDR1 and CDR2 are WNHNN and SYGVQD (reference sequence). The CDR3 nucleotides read TGCGCCAGCAGTGATCTGGGAACTGAAGCTTTCTTT. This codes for CASSDLGTEAFF.

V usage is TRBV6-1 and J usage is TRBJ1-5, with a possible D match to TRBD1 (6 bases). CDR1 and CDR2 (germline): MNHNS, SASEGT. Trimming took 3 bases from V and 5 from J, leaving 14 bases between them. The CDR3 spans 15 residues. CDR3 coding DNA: TGTGCCAGCAGTGAGTCGGGGGCGGGGTATCAGCCCCAGCATTTT. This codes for CASSESGAGYQPQHF.

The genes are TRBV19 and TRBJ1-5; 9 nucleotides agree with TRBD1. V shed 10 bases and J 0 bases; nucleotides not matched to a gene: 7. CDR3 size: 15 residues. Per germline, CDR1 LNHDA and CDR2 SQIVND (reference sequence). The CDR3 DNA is TGTGCCACAGGACAGGGGATCCTTAGCAATCAGCCCCAGCATTTT. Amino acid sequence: CATGQGILSNQPQHF.

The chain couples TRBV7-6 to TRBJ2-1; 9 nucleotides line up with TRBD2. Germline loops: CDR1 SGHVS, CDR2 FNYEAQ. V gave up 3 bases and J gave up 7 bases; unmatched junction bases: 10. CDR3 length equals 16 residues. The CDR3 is CASSFNPGAGGNEQFF. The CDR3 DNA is TGTGCCAGCAGCTTTAATCCTGGGGCGGGAGGGAATGAGCAGTTCTTC.

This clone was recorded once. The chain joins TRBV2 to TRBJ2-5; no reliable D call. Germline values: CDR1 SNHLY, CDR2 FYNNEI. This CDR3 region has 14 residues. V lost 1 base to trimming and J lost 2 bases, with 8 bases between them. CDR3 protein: CASSEGPEQETQYF. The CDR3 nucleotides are TGTGCCAGCAGTGAAGGGCCAGAACAAGAGACCCAGTACTTC.

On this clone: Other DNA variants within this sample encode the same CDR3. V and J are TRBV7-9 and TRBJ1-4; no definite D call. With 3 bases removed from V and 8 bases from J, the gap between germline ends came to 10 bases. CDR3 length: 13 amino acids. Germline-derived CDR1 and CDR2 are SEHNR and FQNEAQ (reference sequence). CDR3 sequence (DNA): TGTGCCAGCAGCTTGGTGGGTGGGGAAAAACTGTTTTTT. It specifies CASSLVGGEKLFF.

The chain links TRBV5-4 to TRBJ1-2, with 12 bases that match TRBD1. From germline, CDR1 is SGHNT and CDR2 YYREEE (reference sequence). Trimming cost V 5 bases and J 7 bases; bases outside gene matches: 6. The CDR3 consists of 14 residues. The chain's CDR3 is CASSSGQGAFGYTF. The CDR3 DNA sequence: TGTGCCAGCAGTTCGGGACAGGGGGCGTTTGGCTACACCTTC.

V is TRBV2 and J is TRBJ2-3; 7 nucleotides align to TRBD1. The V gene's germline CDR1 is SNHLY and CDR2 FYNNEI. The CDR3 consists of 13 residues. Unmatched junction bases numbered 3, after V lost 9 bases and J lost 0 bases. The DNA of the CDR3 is TGTGCCAGACGGGGACAGAGCACAGATACGCAGTATTTT. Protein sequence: CARRGQSTDTQYF.

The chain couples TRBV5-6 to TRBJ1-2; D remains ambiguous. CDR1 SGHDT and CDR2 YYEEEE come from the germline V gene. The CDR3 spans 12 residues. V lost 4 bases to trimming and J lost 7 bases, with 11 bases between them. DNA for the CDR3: TGTGCCAGCAGCGGCGGAGGGTCTGGCTACACCTTC. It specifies CASSGGGSGYTF. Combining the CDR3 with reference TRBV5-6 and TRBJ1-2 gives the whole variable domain DAGVTQSPTHLIKTRGQQVTLRCSPKSGHDTVSWYQQALGQGPQFIFQYYEEEERQRGNFPDRFSGHQFPNYSSELNVNALLLGDSALYLCASSGGGSGYTFGSGTRLTVV.

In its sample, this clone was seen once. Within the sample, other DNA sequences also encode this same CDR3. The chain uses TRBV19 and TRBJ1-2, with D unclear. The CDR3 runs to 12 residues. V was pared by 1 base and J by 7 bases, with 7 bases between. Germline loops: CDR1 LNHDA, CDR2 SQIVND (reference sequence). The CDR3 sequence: CASSIAAGGYTF. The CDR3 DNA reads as TGTGCCAGTAGTATAGCGGCCGGTGGCTACACCTTC.